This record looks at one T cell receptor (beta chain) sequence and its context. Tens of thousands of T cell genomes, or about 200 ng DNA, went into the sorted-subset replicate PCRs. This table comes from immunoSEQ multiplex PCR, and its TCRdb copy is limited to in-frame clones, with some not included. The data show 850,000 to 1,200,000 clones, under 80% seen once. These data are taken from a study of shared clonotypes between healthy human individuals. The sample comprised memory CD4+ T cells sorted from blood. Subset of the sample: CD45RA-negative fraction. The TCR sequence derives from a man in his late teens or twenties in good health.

This CDR3 is CASSLDREGTF. The CDR3 coding sequence is TGTGCCAGCTCACTGGACAGGGAGGGGACCTTC. The rearrangement uses TRBV18 and TRBJ1-2, with 8 bases that match TRBD1. V was clipped by 4 bases and J by 14 bases; unmatched bases: 6. The CDR3 contains 11 residues. Germline V gives CDR1 KGHSH, CDR2 LQKENI.